This T cell receptor (beta chain) stems from a study of shared clonotypes between healthy human individuals. The overall study: A donor's plate count was three for CD4 naive and three for CD4 memory; CD8 naive had two and CD8 memory one.

Remarks on this clone: Its antigen is as yet unknown.

The assay was immunoSEQ multiplex PCR, and TCRdb's table has in-frame clones only and misses some. The sample comprises fewer than 400,000 clones, about 74% of which are singletons, and under 13% rests with the top ten. Study results and limitations: Sharing of clonotypes among donors was expected to vary with sequencing depth.

In germline, CDR1 is MNHNS, CDR2 SASEGT. This CDR3 is built from 15 residues. The V and J ends lost 4 bases and 0 bases respectively, with 13 bases between them. Partitioning of CD4+ cells yielded a CD45RA+ naive subset and a CD45RA-negative memory subset. The source of this sequence is a young man in good health. The chain uses TRBV6-1 and TRBJ2-7; D gene uncertain. Sequenced sample: memory CD4+ T cells sorted from blood. Indicated subset: CD45RA-negative fraction. The CDR3 loop is CASSGRQRTSYEQYF. As DNA, the CDR3 is TGTGCCAGCAGTGGACGGCAGAGGACCTCCTACGAGCAGTACTTC.